This TCR beta chain was retrieved from a study of T cell responses to AZD1222 COVID-19 vaccine. Regarding the study as a whole: Only a handful of individuals given AZD1222 were seropositive at baseline.

The CDR3 totals 16 residues. CDR1 and CDR2 (germline): SGHAT, FQDESV (reference sequence). With V trimmed by 5 bases and J by 4 bases, 6 bases remained unmatched. Remarks on this clone: Its antigen is still unknown.

TCRdb's copy holds only in-frame clones and misses some; the assay was immunoSEQ multiplex PCR. The sample lists roughly 180,000 clones; approximately 91% were seen once. This TCR was sampled from an adult who received the AZD1222 COVID-19 vaccine. Sample: peripheral blood, taken 28 days after the second AZD1222 dose. The chain joins TRBV11-1 to TRBJ2-1, with 12 bases that match TRBD2. The CDR3 nucleotides read TGTGCCAGCAGCCCTGGGACTAGCGGGTCATACAATGAGCAGTTCTTC. This encodes CASSPGTSGSYNEQFF.